This TCR beta chain was found in a study of blood T cell repertoires in COVID-19. The CDR3 extends over 14 amino acids. Trimming removed 6 bases at V and 6 bases at J, with 17 bases between. Germline CDR1 and CDR2: MRHNA and SNTAGT. In the original processing: Amplification of reference gene primers was used by the study to estimate nucleated cell counts. Method: immunoSEQ multiplex PCR; TCRdb's copy keeps in-frame clones and lacks some. The V and J calls and clone size come from that table; D and trimming were worked out from the DNA. The sample has approximately 160,000 clones, over 80% seen once. The receptor's source is a woman aged 60-70 years with acute or convalescent COVID-19. This chain joins TRBV6-4 and TRBJ1-2, with D perhaps matching TRBD1 (5 bases). Sequenced: peripheral blood. CDR3 sequence: CASRLDPAGHGYTF. The CDR3 DNA follows: TGTGCCAGCAGGCTTGACCCGGCAGGGCATGGCTACACCTTC.